This TCR beta chain was identified in a study of cytomegalovirus exposure and HLA in healthy donors. PCR was performed using 60 Vbeta and 13 Jbeta primers. Method: immunoSEQ multiplex PCR; TCRdb's copy keeps in-frame clones and lacks some. The repertoire holds roughly 150,000 clones, with about 76% as singletons. While unrecorded immune exposures were likely, the donors were nominally healthy when sampled. J lost 4 bases, V lost 6 bases, and 4 bases had no gene match. The germline V gene has CDR1 SNHLY and CDR2 FYNNEI. The CDR3 covers 14 residues. General study points: Highest at DRB1 and lowest at HLA-C, TCR association rates differed among HLA loci in a later analysis.

In regard to this clone: Antigen: not known.

This TCR derives from a woman aged 18-30 years in good health and CMV-seropositive. This chain uses TRBV2 with TRBJ1-4, with 8 bases fitting TRBD1. Source material: PBMCs. The CDR3 DNA follows: TGTGCCAGCAGACAGACAGGGGATAATGAAAAACTGTTTTTT. It yields the protein CASRQTGDNEKLFF.